The rows below give T cell receptor beta chains drawn from one sample of a study of T-cell memory formation after mild COVID-19. TCRdb re-derived calls from the 5' RACE reads in MiXCR, one entry per CDR3 protein. The table has more than 75,000 distinct CDR3 sequences, approximately 15% seen once. Sequencing was done on a sample of PBMCs or a T cell subset sorted from them (not recorded which). The receptors shown here come from an adult woman who had mild COVID-19 (a few samples of this study predate the infection). Cell type and time point are not known. The CDR3 runs from the conserved cysteine through the conserved F or W. The order of the fields is D gene, V gene, J gene, clone size, CDR3 protein, CDR3 DNA. D genes are given only for firm matches. Clone sizes are given selectively: once, few, many, or a class where the clone is expanded.

TRBD2	TRBV12-3/TRBV12-4	TRBJ2-6	many	CASSSDRTSGSSGANVLTF	TGTGCCAGCAGTTCAGACCGGACTAGCGGGTCTTCTGGGGCCAACGTCCTGACTTTC
TRBD1	TRBV7-9	TRBJ2-7	few	CASSLGDSQNPYEQYF	TGTGCCAGCAGCTTGGGGGACAGCCAAAATCCCTACGAGCAGTACTTC
NA	TRBV7-9	TRBJ2-1	few	CASSLGQVQFF	TGTGCCAGCAGCTTAGGACAGGTGCAGTTCTTC
NA	TRBV9	TRBJ2-7	NA	CASSASGTVGLEQYF	TGTGCCAGCAGCGCCTCCGGGACTGTCGGCCTCGAGCAGTACTTC
NA	TRBV9	TRBJ2-1	few	CASSPPAAGAQHNEQFF	TGTGCCAGCAGCCCTCCCGCCGCGGGGGCTCAACACAATGAGCAGTTCTTC
TRBD1	TRBV7-9	TRBJ2-7	NA	CASSLAGQGLSYEQYF	TGTGCCAGCAGCTTAGCCGGACAGGGGCTTTCCTACGAGCAGTACTTC
NA	TRBV29-1	TRBJ2-1	many	CSVEAGLYNEQFF	TGCAGCGTTGAAGCGGGTCTTTACAATGAGCAGTTCTTC
NA	TRBV5-1	TRBJ2-7	many	CASSSGTLAYEQYF	TGCGCCAGCAGCTCCGGGACTCTTGCCTACGAGCAGTACTTC
NA	TRBV4-1	TRBJ2-1	NA	CASSQVTGNEQFF	TGCGCCAGCAGCCAAGTTACTGGGAATGAGCAGTTCTTC
NA	TRBV5-1	TRBJ2-2	many	CASSLDRANTGELFF	TGCGCCAGCAGCTTGGACAGGGCGAACACCGGGGAGCTGTTTTTT
NA	TRBV19	TRBJ1-1	many	CASSITGPAEAFF	TGTGCCAGTAGTATAACAGGCCCCGCTGAAGCTTTCTTT
TRBD1	TRBV27	TRBJ2-7	few	CASSLDRGEQYF	TGTGCCAGCAGTCTGGACAGGGGCGAGCAGTACTTC
NA	TRBV20-1	TRBJ1-2	NA	CSARYGAYGYTF	TGCAGTGCTAGATACGGGGCCTATGGCTACACCTTC
NA	TRBV29-1	TRBJ2-7	many	CSVDSGTYEQYF	TGCAGCGTTGACAGTGGAACCTACGAGCAGTACTTC
NA	TRBV4-2	TRBJ2-1	few	CASSSRLDNEQFF	TGTGCCAGCAGCTCACGACTAGACAATGAGCAGTTCTTC
NA	TRBV4-2	TRBJ2-3	many	CASSQDIPSWTHEDTQYF	TGTGCCAGCAGCCAAGATATACCCTCCTGGACTCACGAAGATACGCAGTATTTT
TRBD2	TRBV7-9	TRBJ2-3	few	CASSLRGLAGVSSTDTQYF	TGTGCCAGCAGCTTACGCGGACTAGCGGGAGTGTCTAGCACAGATACGCAGTATTTT
NA	TRBV4-1	TRBJ1-5	NA	CASSHGEGSNQPQHF	TGCGCCAGCAGCCACGGGGAGGGAAGCAATCAGCCCCAGCATTTT
NA	TRBV7-8	TRBJ2-7	many	CASSPSGSSYEQYF	TGTGCCAGCAGCCCCTCGGGGAGCTCCTACGAGCAGTACTTC
TRBD1	TRBV7-6	TRBJ1-4	NA	CASSQRPGTANEKLFF	TGTGCCAGCAGTCAGAGGCCCGGGACAGCTAATGAAAAACTGTTTTTT
TRBD2	TRBV7-8	TRBJ2-1	few	CASSPQVAGEDNEQFF	TGTGCCAGCAGTCCACAAGTAGCGGGGGAAGACAATGAGCAGTTCTTC
TRBD1	TRBV9	TRBJ2-5	NA	CASSEGTGGSKTQYF	TGTGCCAGCAGCGAGGGGACAGGGGGCAGTAAGACCCAGTACTTC
TRBD1	TRBV7-9	TRBJ2-3	few	CASSLAGQGAPDTQYF	TGTGCCAGCAGCTTAGCGGGACAGGGAGCCCCGGATACGCAGTATTTT
TRBD1	TRBV27	TRBJ2-7	NA	CASSLAPTGALHEQYF	TGTGCCAGCAGTTTAGCCCCGACAGGGGCATTGCACGAGCAGTACTTC
NA	TRBV3-1	TRBJ1-5	few	CASSQGAVRVWGNQPQHF	TGTGCCAGCAGCCAAGGGGCCGTGAGGGTATGGGGAAATCAGCCCCAGCATTTT
TRBD2	TRBV7-6	TRBJ2-1	few	CASSSAAGTNYYNEQFF	TGTGCCAGCAGCTCAGCCGCCGGGACTAACTATTACAATGAGCAGTTCTTC
NA	TRBV7-6	TRBJ2-3	NA	CASSVGVAASDTQYF	TGTGCCAGCAGCGTAGGGGTAGCGGCTTCAGATACGCAGTATTTT
TRBD2	TRBV6-2/TRBV6-3	TRBJ2-5	NA	CASSPTSGHQETQYF	TGTGCCAGCAGTCCGACTAGCGGGCACCAAGAGACCCAGTACTTC
TRBD2	TRBV6-2/TRBV6-3	TRBJ2-3	few	CASIGLVEDTQYF	TGTGCCAGCATTGGACTAGTTGAAGATACGCAGTATTTT
TRBD1	TRBV7-6	TRBJ2-1	many	CASSSTGQGYNEQFF	TGTGCCAGCAGCTCCACCGGACAGGGCTACAATGAGCAGTTCTTC
NA	TRBV29-1	TRBJ2-3	few	CSVEIRGIDTQYF	TGCAGCGTTGAAATCAGGGGCATAGATACGCAGTATTTT
TRBD2	TRBV9	TRBJ2-5	NA	CASSSTLPLAGGPSEETQYF	TGTGCCAGCAGTTCTACATTGCCTCTAGCGGGGGGGCCTAGTGAAGAGACCCAGTACTTC
TRBD1	TRBV24-1	TRBJ1-1	NA	CATSETGTVEAFF	TGTGCCACCAGTGAGACCGGGACAGTGGAAGCTTTCTTT
TRBD2	TRBV5-5	TRBJ2-1	NA	CASSSEEREAYNEQFF	TGTGCCAGCAGCTCGGAGGAGCGGGAGGCTTACAATGAGCAGTTCTTC
NA	TRBV5-6	TRBJ2-6	few	CASSLGPSGANVLTF	TGTGCCAGCAGCTTGGGTCCCTCTGGGGCCAACGTCCTGACTTTC
TRBD1	TRBV20-1	TRBJ2-1	many	CSPGQGHEQFF	TGCAGTCCGGGACAGGGGCATGAGCAGTTCTTC
TRBD1	TRBV5-1	TRBJ2-2	NA	CASSQGTGPGELFF	TGCGCCAGCAGCCAGGGGACAGGGCCCGGGGAGCTGTTTTTT
TRBD1	TRBV7-8	TRBJ1-6	few	CASRPDRGNSPLHF	TGTGCCAGCAGACCGGACAGGGGAAATTCACCCCTCCACTTT
NA	TRBV27	TRBJ2-1	NA	CASSLYSPGNEQFF	TGTGCCAGCAGTTTATACTCCCCGGGCAATGAGCAGTTCTTC
NA	TRBV7-8	TRBJ2-7	few	CASSLPGPLYEQYF	TGTGCCAGCAGCTTACCGGGTCCGCTTTACGAGCAGTACTTC
NA	TRBV2	TRBJ1-1	NA	CASSASVGDTEAFF	TGTGCCAGCAGCGCCAGTGTCGGGGACACTGAAGCTTTCTTT
NA	TRBV7-3	TRBJ2-3	NA	CASSTIGGSTDTQYF	TGTGCCAGCAGCACTATTGGGGGAAGCACAGATACGCAGTATTTT
TRBD2	TRBV30	TRBJ2-1	many	CAWRGQRGGLFNEQFF	TGTGCCTGGAGGGGTCAGCGGGGGGGCCTGTTCAATGAGCAGTTCTTC
TRBD1	TRBV4-2	TRBJ1-1	many	CASSQVTGAGVNTEAFF	TGTGCCAGCAGCCAAGTTACAGGGGCTGGAGTGAACACTGAAGCTTTCTTT
NA	TRBV27	TRBJ2-2	NA	CASSSQGVGTGELFF	TGTGCCAGCAGTTCACAGGGAGTTGGCACCGGGGAGCTGTTTTTT
NA	TRBV12-3/TRBV12-4	TRBJ2-7	NA	CASSPGGTAYEQYF	TGTGCCAGCAGTCCCGGCGGGACTGCCTACGAGCAGTACTTC
NA	TRBV24-1	TRBJ2-7	NA	CATRGSDSYEQYF	TGTGCCACCCGGGGATCGGACAGCTACGAGCAGTACTTC
NA	TRBV24-1	TRBJ2-1	few	CATSAPYNEQFF	TGTGCCACCAGTGCCCCTTACAATGAGCAGTTCTTC
NA	TRBV7-2	TRBJ2-1	NA	CASSLVVWTNEQFF	TGTGCCAGCAGCTTAGTGGTATGGACCAATGAGCAGTTCTTC
TRBD1	TRBV9	TRBJ2-1	NA	CASSVDRGAKNEQFF	TGTGCCAGCAGCGTAGACAGGGGCGCTAAAAATGAGCAGTTCTTC
NA	TRBV12-3/TRBV12-4	TRBJ2-7	many	CASSTTGVYEQYF	TGTGCCAGCAGTACCACGGGAGTCTACGAGCAGTACTTC